This T cell receptor (beta chain) derives from a study of shared clonotypes between healthy human individuals. Study information: The study used three CD4 naive, three CD4 memory, two CD8 naive and one CD8 memory plate per donor.

CDR1 and CDR2 (germline): MNHNS, SASEGT. The CDR3 contains 14 residues. With 3 bases removed from V and 0 bases from J, the gap between germline ends came to 6 bases. For this clone: Its antigen is unidentified.

Generated by immunoSEQ multiplex PCR, the TCRdb table keeps only in-frame clones and is missing some. The sample lists about 1.1 million clones, around 82% occurring once. The study, taken as a whole, reports: Sharing of clonotypes among donors was expected to vary with sequencing depth.

This TCR was recovered from a man younger than 35 in good health. Some clones in this sample may be carry-over from other donors' samples. The V call is TRBV6-1, the J call TRBJ1-3; no firm D call. The specimen sequenced was memory CD4+ T cells from PBMCs. Specified subset: CD45RA-negative fraction. The CDR3 DNA reads TGTGCCAGCAGTGACGCCCTCTCTGGAAACACCATATATTTT. This codes for CASSDALSGNTIYF.